The 29 T cell receptor beta chains reported below all come from one sample, sequenced in a study of shared clonotypes between healthy human individuals. The protocol was immunoSEQ multiplex PCR, while the TCRdb copy is restricted to in-frame clones and leaves out a portion. This sample has about 2,500,000 clones, with more than 80% found just once. Sequenced input: naive CD4+ T cells sorted from blood. Regarding subset: CD45RA+ positively selected. These TCRs come from a man younger than 35 in good health.

The CDR3 DNA sequence: TGTGCCAGCAGCTTAGCGGCGGGAGTTTACAATGAGCAGTTCTTC. This encodes CASSLAAGVYNEQFF. The V and J genes are TRBV7-2 and TRBJ2-1; TRBD2 aligns across 7 bases. After removal of 0 bases from V and 4 bases from J, the junction contained 3 bases not matched to a gene. The CDR3 extends over 15 amino acids. CDR1 is SGHTA, CDR2 FQGNSA, per germline.

J is TRBJ2-1 and V is TRBV27; D gene unclear. Germline assignment: CDR1 MNHEY and CDR2 SMNVEV (reference sequence). Trimming cost V 2 bases and J 4 bases, with 6 bases left between them. The length of the CDR3 is 13 residues. The CDR3 loop reads CASSLAGYNEQFF. CDR3 bases: TGTGCCAGCAGTTTAGCCGGGTACAATGAGCAGTTCTTC.

The chain links TRBV11-2 to TRBJ1-3, with D possibly matching TRBD1 (5 bases). The germline V and J ends were trimmed by 5 bases and 4 bases, with 18 bases remaining between them. The CDR3 contains 16 residues. Germline loops: CDR1 SGHAT, CDR2 FQNNGV. The DNA for the CDR3 is TGTGCCAGCAGCAGCTTAAGCAGGGCAACCGGAAACACCATATATTTT. This sequence encodes CASSSLSRATGNTIYF.

The V gene is TRBV2, the J gene TRBJ2-7; no definite D call. In germline, CDR1 is SNHLY, CDR2 FYNNEI. This CDR3 region has 14 residues. V lost 3 bases to trimming and J lost 3 bases, with 12 bases between them. The CDR3 protein is CASSDQGPFYEQYF. CDR3 nucleotide sequence: TGTGCCAGCAGTGATCAAGGCCCATTCTACGAGCAGTACTTC. The entire variable domain, with the rest obtained from reference TRBV2 and TRBJ2-7, is as follows: EPEVTQTPSHQVTQMGQEVILRCVPISNHLYFYWYRQILGQKVEFLVSFYNNEISEKSEIFDDQFSVERPDGSNFTLKIRSTKLEDSAMYFCASSDQGPFYEQYFGPGTRLTVT.

The V gene is TRBV27, the J gene TRBJ1-2; 9 bases align to TRBD1. This CDR3 is built from 13 residues. CDR1 and CDR2 from the germline V gene are MNHEY and SMNVEV (reference sequence). V shed 5 bases and J 7 bases; nucleotides not matched to a gene: 5. The CDR3 loop is CASSAGQGSGYTF. As DNA, the CDR3 is TGTGCCAGCAGTGCGGGACAGGGTTCTGGCTACACCTTC.

This clone was observed once. The chain recombines TRBV30 with TRBJ2-3; no clear D gene. V was trimmed by 4 bases and J by 2 bases, leaving 10 bases between them. The CDR3 length is 13 residues. Germline lookup yields CDR1 GTSNPN and CDR2 SVGIG (reference sequence). The CDR3 sequence: CAWTLPNTDTQYF. CDR3 in DNA: TGTGCCTGGACTTTACCGAACACAGATACGCAGTATTTT.

The chain uses TRBV10-2 and TRBJ2-7; D is undetermined. Germline V gives CDR1 WSHSY, CDR2 SAAADI. Trimming took off 2 bases at V and 1 base at J, with 9 bases between the two ends. CDR3 size: 14 residues. CDR3 loop: CASSEAGRSYEQYF. As DNA, the CDR3 is TGCGCCAGCAGTGAGGCCGGACGGTCCTACGAGCAGTACTTC.

The chain couples TRBV28 to TRBJ1-2; maybe TRBD1 (6 bases). The V and J ends lost 6 bases and 4 bases respectively, with 15 bases between them. The CDR3 contains 14 residues. CDR1 is MDHEN, CDR2 SYDVKM, per germline. CDR3 sequence: CASSRTGRAYGYTF. The CDR3 DNA reads as TGTGCCAGCAGCAGAACAGGGAGGGCCTATGGCTACACCTTC.

This clone was counted a few times. The genes are TRBV6-5 and TRBJ1-2, with 7 bases identical to TRBD1. The V gene's germline CDR1 is MNHEY and CDR2 SVGAGI. The CDR3 spans 14 residues. Trimming took 5 bases from V and 6 from J; bases not matched to a gene: 9. The CDR3 loop is CASSNQGGSDGYTF. The CDR3 DNA reads TGTGCCAGCAGTAACCAGGGGGGAAGCGATGGCTACACCTTC.

CDR3 nucleotide sequence: TGTGCCAGTAGTGCTGAAGCAGGGAGCACTGAAGCTTTCTTT. Its translation is CASSAEAGSTEAFF. The V call is TRBV19, the J call TRBJ1-1; possibly TRBD1 for D (5 bases). V was clipped by 5 bases and J by 4 bases, with 14 bases between them. CDR1 and CDR2 (germline): LNHDA, SQIVND (reference sequence). The CDR3 is 14 residues long.

The V and J genes are TRBV7-2 and TRBJ2-3, with a possible D match to TRBD2 (6 bases). Germline V CDR1 and CDR2: SGHTA, FQGNSA. The V end was cut by 3 bases, the J end by 4 bases, with 20 bases between. The CDR3 has 17 residues. The CDR3: CASSFLRDSKRADTQYF. The CDR3 DNA follows: TGTGCCAGCAGCTTCCTCCGGGACTCAAAGAGAGCAGATACGCAGTATTTT.

The chain's CDR3 is CASSPGSPAYEQYF. The CDR3 nucleotides read TGTGCCAGCAGTCCGGGATCCCCGGCCTACGAGCAGTACTTC. The chain links TRBV5-4 to TRBJ2-7, with TRBD2 as a possible D gene (5 bases). There are 14 residues in the CDR3. Germline CDR1 is SGHNT and CDR2 is YYREEE (reference sequence). V lost 5 bases and J 2 bases, leaving 14 bases between the germline ends.

This chain links TRBV7-6 with TRBJ2-2, with D possibly matching TRBD2 (5 bases). The CDR3 length is 13 residues. Between the trimmed V and J ends, which lost 2 bases and 8 bases, there was a span of 9 bases. Germline-derived CDR1 and CDR2 are SGHVS and FNYEAQ. The CDR3 sequence is CASSLTERGELFF. In DNA form, the CDR3 reads TGTGCCAGCAGCTTAACGGAGCGGGGGGAGCTGTTTTTT.

The chain is built from TRBV7-9 and TRBJ2-5; 13 nucleotides align to TRBD2. V dropped 4 bases and J dropped 0; count of bases not matched to a gene: 5. Germline CDR1 reads SEHNR; CDR2 reads FQNEAQ (reference sequence). The CDR3 spans 17 residues. DNA for the CDR3: TGTGCCAGCAGCTCGGGACTAGCGGGACGAAACCAAGAGACCCAGTACTTC. This translates into CASSSGLAGRNQETQYF.

This chain links TRBV5-1 with TRBJ2-5; 9 bases are a match to TRBD2. Looked up from germline, CDR1 is SGHRS and CDR2 is YFSETQ. The CDR3 runs 17 residues. After removal of 1 base from V and 2 bases from J, the junction contained 9 bases not matched to a gene. The CDR3 loop is CASSLMVAGALQETQYF. In DNA, the CDR3 is TGCGCCAGCAGCTTGATGGTAGCGGGGGCCCTTCAAGAGACCCAGTACTTC.

This chain uses TRBV19 with TRBJ2-3; possibly TRBD1 or TRBD2 for D (5 bases each). From germline, CDR1 is LNHDA and CDR2 SQIVND (reference sequence). V was clipped by 3 bases and J by 4 bases, with 14 bases between them. The CDR3 contains 15 residues. This CDR3 is CASSMGDHFADTQYF. CDR3 nucleotide sequence: TGTGCCAGTAGTATGGGGGATCACTTCGCAGATACGCAGTATTTT.

This rearrangement joins TRBV29-1 to TRBJ2-1; 8 nucleotides line up with TRBD2. CDR3 length equals 15 residues. Looked up from germline, CDR1 is SQVTM and CDR2 is ANQGSEA. The trim removed 5 bases at V and 3 bases at J, leaving 9 bases unmatched. CDR3 DNA sequence: TGCAGCGTTCCCTCTACTAGCGGAGACTACAATGAGCAGTTCTTC. Its protein product is CSVPSTSGDYNEQFF.

The rearrangement uses TRBV11-2 and TRBJ2-2; D is uncertain. Trimming took 2 bases from V and 4 from J, leaving 11 bases between them. The germline V gene encodes CDR1 SGHAT and CDR2 FQNNGV. The CDR3 is 15 amino acids. CDR3 region: CASSLSSLSTGELFF. CDR3 sequence (DNA): TGTGCCAGCAGCTTAAGTTCGTTGTCCACCGGGGAGCTGTTTTTT.

This clone showed up just a few times. The V and J genes are TRBV30 and TRBJ2-7; 11 bases line up with TRBD1. The CDR3 sequence is 14 residues long. Germline values: CDR1 GTSNPN, CDR2 SVGIG (reference sequence). The V and J ends lost 2 bases and 2 bases, in that order; junction bases with no gene match: 2. CDR3 loop: CAWSRDRGTYEQYF. The CDR3 DNA sequence: TGTGCCTGGAGTAGGGACAGGGGGACCTACGAGCAGTACTTC.

This chain uses TRBV6-5 with TRBJ1-2, with D tentatively TRBD1 (5 bases). V was pared by 2 bases and J by 1 base, with 11 bases between. The CDR3 sequence is 15 residues long. Germline V gene lookup returns CDR1 MNHEY and CDR2 SVGAGI. CDR3 bases: TGTGCCAGCAGTTACGCTGGGACCGATAACTATGGCTACACCTTC. Translating gives CASSYAGTDNYGYTF.

The chain's CDR3 is CASSLDRGYNSPLHF. As DNA, the CDR3 is TGTGCCAGCAGCCTCGACAGGGGTTACAATTCACCCCTCCACTTT. This chain joins TRBV7-3 and TRBJ1-6, with 8 bases fitting TRBD1. The CDR3 sequence is 15 residues long. CDR1 is SGHTA and CDR2 is FQGTGA in the germline V gene. V shed 5 bases and J 7 bases; nucleotides not matched to a gene: 7.

The chain couples TRBV9 to TRBJ1-6; 9 bases fit TRBD1. The CDR3 loop spans 15 amino acids. The V gene's germline CDR1 is SGDLS and CDR2 YYNGEE. Trimming cost V 3 bases and J 9 bases; bases outside gene matches: 7. The chain's CDR3 is CASSEQGQGSSPLHF. In DNA form, the CDR3 reads TGTGCCAGCAGCGAACAGGGACAGGGTAGTTCACCCCTCCACTTT.

About this clone: At the DNA level, this CDR3 is encoded by other sequences in the same sample as well. The chain links TRBV27 to TRBJ2-6; a possible D gene is TRBD1 (5 bases). The CDR3 spans 15 residues. With 5 bases removed from V and 0 bases from J, the gap between germline ends came to 8 bases. The germline V gene has CDR1 MNHEY and CDR2 SMNVEV (reference sequence). The CDR3 DNA follows: TGTGCCAGCAGTGGCAGGGTCTCTGGGGCCAACGTCCTGACTTTC. Its translation: CASSGRVSGANVLTF.

The chain recombines TRBV5-1 with TRBJ2-5; D might be TRBD1 (6 bases). V dropped 0 bases and J dropped 5 bases, with 17 bases sitting between them. CDR3 length equals 16 residues. Looked up from germline, CDR1 is SGHRS and CDR2 is YFSETQ. The CDR3 reads CASSLAPGQIGETQYF. The DNA of the CDR3 is TGCGCCAGCAGCTTGGCTCCAGGACAGATCGGGGAGACCCAGTACTTC.

The chain carries TRBV19 and TRBJ2-1, with a possible D match to TRBD1 (5 bases). CDR1 LNHDA and CDR2 SQIVND come from the germline V gene (reference sequence). This CDR3 is built from 16 residues. V lost 2 bases and J lost 3, with 14 bases in between. The CDR3 DNA is TGTGCCAGTAGTATATCGTTAGGGGCATACTACAATGAGCAGTTCTTC. Amino acid sequence: CASSISLGAYYNEQFF.

The chain combines TRBV25-1 with TRBJ2-7, with 10 bases lining up with TRBD2. This CDR3 has 12 residues. V shed 11 bases and J 2 bases; nucleotides not matched to a gene: 3. Germline V gene sequence: CDR1 MGHDK, CDR2 SYGVNS. CDR3 region: CASAGGPYEQYF. The CDR3 DNA sequence: TGTGCCTCAGCGGGAGGGCCCTACGAGCAGTACTTC.

As concerns this clone: Other nucleotide sequences from this sample produce the same CDR3. V is TRBV30 and J is TRBJ1-2; TRBD1 is a possible D gene (5 bases). Germline V lookup: CDR1 GTSNPN, CDR2 SVGIG (reference sequence). The CDR3 covers 13 residues. The ends were cut back, 3 bases at V and 5 bases at J, with 13 bases in the middle. CDR3 in amino acids: CAWRGGRGYGYTF. CDR3 DNA: TGTGCCTGGAGGGGGGGACGGGGTTATGGCTACACCTTC.

The chain links TRBV6-6 to TRBJ2-7, with D perhaps matching TRBD1 (5 bases). The CDR3 sequence is 15 residues long. CDR1 is MNHNY, CDR2 SVGAGI, per germline (reference sequence). The germline V and J ends were trimmed by 0 bases and 3 bases, with 12 bases remaining between them. The chain's CDR3 is CASSYSGVRYYEQYF. The CDR3 DNA reads TGTGCCAGCAGTTACTCAGGGGTACGCTACTACGAGCAGTACTTC.

The chain links TRBV11-2 to TRBJ1-1, with D uncertain. This CDR3 comprises 15 residues. CDR1 is SGHAT and CDR2 is FQNNGV in the germline V gene. V was clipped by 5 bases and J by 2 bases, with 15 bases between them. The chain's CDR3 is CASSPRNLINTEAFF. In nucleotides, the CDR3 is TGTGCCAGCAGCCCCAGGAACTTAATTAACACTGAAGCTTTCTTT.